The 6 T cell receptor beta chains in this list originate from one sample, sequenced in a study of blood T cell repertoires in COVID-19. The table came from immunoSEQ multiplex PCR; TCRdb's copy has only in-frame clones and leaves some out. The sample yields about 170,000 clones, 85% seen once. Sequencing was performed on peripheral blood. Every receptor here comes from a woman aged 80 or over with COVID-19, enrolled during active disease.

V is TRBV7-2 and J is TRBJ2-7; D unresolved. The CDR3 spans 13 residues. V dropped 5 bases and J dropped 6 bases, with 14 bases sitting between them. Germline CDR1 is SGHTA and CDR2 is FQGNSA. CDR3 sequence reads: CASSLTPGLEQYF. In nucleotides, the CDR3 is TGTGCCAGCAGCCTCACCCCCGGTCTCGAGCAGTACTTC. Together with reference TRBV7-2 and TRBJ2-7, the CDR3 gives the full variable domain: GAGVSQSPSNKVTEKGKDVELRCDPISGHTALYWYRQSLGQGLEFLIYFQGNSAPDKSGLPSDRFSAERTGGSVSTLTIQRTQQEDSAVYLCASSLTPGLEQYFGPGTRLTVT.

V is TRBV19 and J is TRBJ2-3, with 10 positions matching TRBD2. With V trimmed by 7 bases and J by 2 bases, 3 bases remained unmatched. This CDR3 spans 14 amino acids. Germline V gene data show CDR1 as LNHDA and CDR2 as SQIVND (reference sequence). DNA of the CDR3: TGTGCCAGTAAAGCGGGGGGGCCCACAGATACGCAGTATTTT. This sequence encodes CASKAGGPTDTQYF. Full variable domain (remainder filled in from reference TRBV19 and TRBJ2-3): DGGITQSPKYLFRKEGQNVTLSCEQNLNHDAMYWYRQDPGQGLRLIYYSQIVNDFQKGDIAEGYSVSREKKESFPLTVTSAQKNPTAFYLCASKAGGPTDTQYFGPGTRLTVL.

This clone was detected only once. The V call is TRBV10-2, the J call TRBJ1-1; possibly TRBD1 for D (6 bases). Trimming removed 10 bases at V and 0 bases at J, with 21 bases between. The CDR3 has 16 residues. CDR1 and CDR2 from the germline V gene are WSHSY and SAAADI. Here the CDR3 DNA reads TGCGCCACCCTAATACAGGGAGGGGAAATGAACACTGAAGCTTTCTTT. Residues: CATLIQGGEMNTEAFF.

This chain joins TRBV18 and TRBJ2-1, with 7 bases identical to TRBD1. From germline, CDR1 is KGHSH and CDR2 LQKENI. CDR3 length: 14 amino acids. Trimming took 3 bases from V and 5 from J; bases not matched to a gene: 4. The CDR3 nucleotides read TGTGCCAGCTCACCGGGGGACAGAAACAATGAGCAGTTCTTC. Translated, it gives CASSPGDRNNEQFF. Variable domain in full (rest from reference TRBV18 and TRBJ2-1): NAGVMQNPRHLVRRRGQEARLRCSPMKGHSHVYWYRQLPEEGLKFMVYLQKENIIDESGMPKERFSAEFPKEGPSILRIQQVVRGDSAAYFCASSPGDRNNEQFFGPGTRLTVL.

This clone came up a few times. The J gene is TRBJ1-2, the V gene TRBV9; 10 positions agree with TRBD1. Germline lookup yields CDR1 SGDLS and CDR2 YYNGEE. The CDR3 contains 17 residues. Trimming removed 6 bases from V and 7 bases from J; junction bases left unmatched: 18. The CDR3 reads CASTPGSPGQGMSGYTF. The CDR3, as DNA: TGTGCCAGCACCCCGGGATCCCCGGGACAGGGGATGAGTGGCTACACCTTC.

The chain joins TRBV7-8 to TRBJ2-7; a possible D gene is TRBD1 (6 bases). V dropped 5 bases and J dropped 3 bases, with 14 bases sitting between them. This CDR3 contains 14 residues. The germline V gene encodes CDR1 SGHVS and CDR2 FQNEAQ. In nucleotides, the CDR3 is TGTGCCAGCAGCCTGACAGGCGAAATCTACGAGCAGTACTTC. Protein product: CASSLTGEIYEQYF.